The clone carrying this T cell receptor (beta chain) was detected ten times or more. The antigen remains undetermined. The data stem from a study of neurological immune-mediated disorders. Via MiXCR, TCRdb re-called the 5' RACE reads, giving one row per CDR3 protein. The sample includes over 45,000 distinct CDR3 sequences, 3% to 3.5% seen only once; the top ten take more than 5%. This CDR3 is built from 12 residues. Germline loops: CDR1 SQVTM, CDR2 ANQGSEA. Trimming stripped 5 bases from V and 2 bases from J, with 10 bases between. Study-level findings and limits: The greatest TCR clonal expansion occurred in HTLV-1-associated myelopathy and the least in multiple sclerosis, which fell below healthy controls.

This receptor was obtained from a man in his forties with multiple sclerosis. This rearrangement joins TRBV29-1 to TRBJ2-7; D call uncertain. Sequencing was performed on PBMCs. CDR3 nucleotides: TGCAGCGTTAGTCTGTCGGCCTACGAGCAGTACTTC. It codes for CSVSLSAYEQYF.